A selection of T cell receptor beta chains follows, all from one sample in a study of blood T cells in healthy people across ages. TCRdb recomputed calls from the 5' RACE reads with MiXCR, one row per CDR3 protein. Among around 900,000 distinct CDR3 sequences, roughly 51% were seen once, and the ten largest hold about 20%. What was sequenced was blood. These receptors originate from a woman in her fifties or sixties in good health. CDR3s include the opening cysteine and the closing phenylalanine or tryptophan. The D gene is left open where the match is weak. The size entry is marked missing in some rows and otherwise reads once, few, many or a size class.

j_gene: TRBJ2-3; abundance: .; d_gene: TRBD2; v_gene: TRBV28; CDR3nt: TGTGCCAGCAGTTTGATTAGCGGGGTCGCGGATACGCAGTATTTT; CDR3aa: CASSLISGVADTQYF
j_gene: TRBJ2-7; abundance: .; d_gene: .; v_gene: TRBV5-1; CDR3nt: TGCGCCAGCAGCTTGAATAGGCGGGACCTATACAATGAGCAGTACTTC; CDR3aa: CASSLNRRDLYNEQYF
j_gene: TRBJ2-3; abundance: .; d_gene: .; v_gene: TRBV12-3/TRBV12-4; CDR3nt: TGTGCCAGCAGTTTTACTGGCAGCGCCTCTAGCGCAGATACGCAGTATTTT; CDR3aa: CASSFTGSASSADTQYF
j_gene: TRBJ1-1; abundance: .; d_gene: TRBD1; v_gene: TRBV4-1; CDR3nt: TGCGCCAGCAGCCAAGGTCGGGGACAGGCTGAAGCTTTCTTT; CDR3aa: CASSQGRGQAEAFF
j_gene: TRBJ2-7; abundance: .; d_gene: TRBD2; v_gene: TRBV10-3; CDR3nt: TGTGCCATCCGGGAGGGAGCCTACGAGCAGTACTTC; CDR3aa: CAIREGAYEQYF
j_gene: TRBJ2-7; abundance: .; d_gene: .; v_gene: TRBV4-1; CDR3nt: TGCGCCAGCAGCCAAGATAGATTATTAGCTCGGGGCGAGCAGTACTTC; CDR3aa: CASSQDRLLARGEQYF
j_gene: TRBJ1-2; abundance: few; d_gene: .; v_gene: TRBV14; CDR3nt: TGTGCCAGCAGCCAACGGGGCCACTATGGCTACACCTTC; CDR3aa: CASSQRGHYGYTF
j_gene: TRBJ2-7; abundance: few; d_gene: .; v_gene: TRBV13; CDR3nt: TGTGCCAGCAGCTTAGGTGACAGGCAGTACGAGCAGTACTTC; CDR3aa: CASSLGDRQYEQYF
j_gene: TRBJ1-1; abundance: .; d_gene: .; v_gene: TRBV10-2; CDR3nt: TGCGCCAGCAGTGGGGCCCAAGGGGGCACTGAAGCTTTCTTT; CDR3aa: CASSGAQGGTEAFF
j_gene: TRBJ1-5; abundance: .; d_gene: .; v_gene: TRBV28; CDR3nt: TGTGCCAGCAGATCCAAATCCGGGACCGGTGTTTCGGCCCAGCATTTT; CDR3aa: CASRSKSGTGVSAQHF
j_gene: TRBJ2-1; abundance: .; d_gene: .; v_gene: TRBV7-2; CDR3nt: TGTGCCAGCAGCTCCCCGACTATTACCGCATATGAGTTCTTC; CDR3aa: CASSSPTITAYEFF
j_gene: TRBJ1-1; abundance: .; d_gene: TRBD1; v_gene: TRBV13; CDR3nt: TGTGCCAGCAGCCGCAGGACAGGGATTAACACTGAAGCTTTCTTT; CDR3aa: CASSRRTGINTEAFF
j_gene: TRBJ2-7; abundance: .; d_gene: .; v_gene: TRBV6-6; CDR3nt: TGTGCCAGCAGTTATATGAGACTAGGGTCTGGGGACGGGCAGTACTTC; CDR3aa: CASSYMRLGSGDGQYF
j_gene: TRBJ2-3; abundance: .; d_gene: .; v_gene: TRBV6-1; CDR3nt: TGTGCCAGCATTGTTAGCGGTTATACAGATACGCAGTATTTT; CDR3aa: CASIVSGYTDTQYF
j_gene: TRBJ2-1; abundance: many; d_gene: TRBD2; v_gene: TRBV6-1; CDR3nt: TGTGCCAGCAGGACTAGCGGGAGGCCGTGGGGGCAGTTCTTC; CDR3aa: CASRTSGRPWGQFF
j_gene: TRBJ2-1; abundance: .; d_gene: TRBD2; v_gene: TRBV20-1; CDR3nt: TGCAGTGCCACTAGCGGGAGCTACAATGAGCAGTTCTTC; CDR3aa: CSATSGSYNEQFF
j_gene: TRBJ2-1; abundance: few; d_gene: TRBD2; v_gene: TRBV29-1; CDR3nt: TGCAGCGTTCGGTCTCGAGCGGGAAGTGAGAGACAGTTCTTC; CDR3aa: CSVRSRAGSERQFF
j_gene: TRBJ2-3; abundance: .; d_gene: TRBD2; v_gene: TRBV20-1; CDR3nt: TGCAGTGCTACGAGCGGGAGGGGTGATACGCAGTATTTT; CDR3aa: CSATSGRGDTQYF
j_gene: TRBJ2-1; abundance: .; d_gene: TRBD2; v_gene: TRBV29-1; CDR3nt: TGCAGCGTTGGCCGGAGACTAGCTGGGCGGCCGGTAGTCAATGAGCAGTTCTTC; CDR3aa: CSVGRRLAGRPVVNEQFF
j_gene: TRBJ2-3; abundance: .; d_gene: .; v_gene: TRBV6-6; CDR3nt: TGTGCCAGCAGTAGACCACAGGGAACAGATACGCAGTATTTT; CDR3aa: CASSRPQGTDTQYF
j_gene: TRBJ2-3; abundance: few; d_gene: TRBD2; v_gene: TRBV6-5; CDR3nt: TGTGCCAGCGGATTCGCGGGAGCTAGCACAGATACGCAGTATTTT; CDR3aa: CASGFAGASTDTQYF
j_gene: TRBJ1-2; abundance: few; d_gene: .; v_gene: TRBV5-1; CDR3nt: TGCGCCAGCAGCTTATCCGGCGGGGATGGCTACACCTTC; CDR3aa: CASSLSGGDGYTF
j_gene: TRBJ2-5; abundance: .; d_gene: .; v_gene: TRBV7-2; CDR3nt: TGTGCCAGCAGCGTTGGGAGCCGGGAGACCCAGTACTTC; CDR3aa: CASSVGSRETQYF
j_gene: TRBJ2-4; abundance: .; d_gene: .; v_gene: TRBV27; CDR3nt: TGTGCCAGCAGAAGAATGGGGCGAGGGGCCAAAAACATTCAGTACTTC; CDR3aa: CASRRMGRGAKNIQYF
j_gene: TRBJ2-7; abundance: few; d_gene: .; v_gene: TRBV7-9; CDR3nt: TGTGCCAGCAGCATCACAAGCTACGAGCAGTACTTC; CDR3aa: CASSITSYEQYF
j_gene: TRBJ2-5; abundance: .; d_gene: .; v_gene: TRBV28; CDR3nt: TGTGCCAGCAGTTTTCGGCTGCACCAAGAGACCCAGTACTTC; CDR3aa: CASSFRLHQETQYF
j_gene: TRBJ2-4; abundance: .; d_gene: .; v_gene: TRBV6-5; CDR3nt: TGTGCCAGCAGCCGCACCCGGGGCGGCAAAAACATTCAGTACTTC; CDR3aa: CASSRTRGGKNIQYF
j_gene: TRBJ2-2; abundance: .; d_gene: .; v_gene: TRBV6-2/TRBV6-3; CDR3nt: TGTGCCAGCAGTTACCGAGATTATACGGAGCTGTTTTTT; CDR3aa: CASSYRDYTELFF
j_gene: TRBJ1-2; abundance: once; d_gene: .; v_gene: TRBV30; CDR3nt: TGTGCCTGGAGTGTATTGGAATCAGCCTATGGCTACACCTTC; CDR3aa: CAWSVLESAYGYTF
j_gene: TRBJ1-1; abundance: .; d_gene: .; v_gene: TRBV12-3/TRBV12-4; CDR3nt: TGTGCCGGCACCCAGGTAGGGGATCATACTGAAGCTTTCTTT; CDR3aa: CAGTQVGDHTEAFF